This T cell receptor beta chain was sequenced during a study of blood T cell repertoires in COVID-19 (dated by TCRdb to about 2020). Concerning the study at large: Samples covering the acute and convalescent phases of COVID-19 were provided by collaborators in the United States, Italy and Spain. The prospective study material was composed of cDNA or gDNA derived from T cells, B-cell-depleted T cells, or PBMCs. Deeply sampled blood TCRbeta repertoires from subjects exposed to, actively infected with, or recovered from COVID-19 were included in the dataset. The repertoires were released in a freely available public database meant as a resource for research on the immune response to SARS-CoV-2. Samples came from the ongoing ImmuneRACE study (first 160 participants) plus 1,254 subjects from 6 global collaborators. The sample metadata nearly always contained a de-identified subject ID, COVID-19 status, age in years and sex. Where available, HLA class I and class II types were obtained from metadata supplied by the sample provider rather than from assay-based typing.

TCRbeta CDR3 regions were amplified from genomic DNA by means of the immunoSEQ Assay, a bias-controlled multiplex PCR. In the authors' own workflow: Within the assay, amplification of reference gene primers was used to estimate how many nucleated cells each sample contained. To quantify the absolute abundance of each unique TCRbeta CDR3 rearrangement, sequence reads were collapsed and filtered. For each sample, productive Simpson clonality was calculated as the square root of Simpson's diversity index over productive rearrangements. As stored in TCRdb, this immuneACCESS dataset retains in-frame rearrangements with V and J assigned. A fraction of the clones does not appear; measured against another copy, unresolved V genes explain less than half of the discrepancy, and the remainder lacks a known reason. The V and J calls and clone size are taken from that table; D and trimming were inferred from the DNA. This sample comprises about 14,000 clones, less than 90% of them detected only once. In total, the top ten clones hold more than 15% of the sample.

The germline V gene sets CDR1 to SGHTA and CDR2 to FQGNSA. V drops 4 bases and J drops 7 bases, leaving 19 bases in between. The CDR3 contains 15 residues, cysteine and phenylalanine counted. The sequence is cut down to CDR3 DNA, 45 bases in frame from base 1. Paper-wide results and their limitations: The amount of clinical and demographic metadata varied by source and participant and was provided uncurated.

This clone was counted a few times. The target of this receptor is not known. No base quality values were provided; no much bigger clone lies one nucleotide off. Collaborating institutions collected whole blood in K2EDTA tubes following their own protocols. For TCRbeta analysis, collaborators shipped samples as frozen whole blood, isolated PBMCs, or DNA extracted from either of those sample types. This chain joins TRBV7-2 to TRBJ1-2, and the D gene may be TRBD1, 6 bases matching. The sample comprised peripheral blood. This sequence originates from a man aged 40-55 years with active or convalescent COVID-19. The CDR3 is CASSSKAQGLGGYTF. The DNA is TGTGCCAGCAGCTCTAAGGCACAGGGCTTGGGTGGCTACACCTTC.